This section outlines one TCR beta chain sequence together with its context. Followed longitudinally, the Seattle patients had been enrolled during active infection. This specimen comes from a study of blood T cell repertoires in COVID-19. Study-wide context: Samples taken during acute and convalescent COVID-19 were collected in the United States, Italy and Spain.

This CDR3 spans 13 amino acids. Germline CDR1 reads MNHEY; CDR2 reads SVGAGI. V lost 4 bases to trimming and J lost 2 bases, with 8 bases between them. Generated by immunoSEQ multiplex PCR, the TCRdb table keeps only in-frame clones and is missing some. The sample has 250,000 to 350,000 clones; approximately 84% are singletons. This chain links TRBV6-5 with TRBJ1-2; D unclear. This clonotype was obtained from a person aged 65-85 years with COVID-19, enrolled during active disease. The sequenced sample was peripheral blood. In DNA form, the CDR3 reads TGTGCCAGCAGTTCTTCCGGGAACTATGGCTACACCTTC. Encoded protein: CASSSSGNYGYTF.